This T cell receptor beta chain derives from a study of identical twins. V gave up 7 bases and J gave up 8 bases, with 14 bases separating them. Looked up from germline, CDR1 is ENHRY and CDR2 is SYGVKD. The length of the CDR3 is 12 residues. In TCRdb, the 5' RACE reads were re-called with MiXCR into one record per CDR3 protein. This table has fewer than 900,000 distinct CDR3 sequences, less than 25% appearing once. This sample was shared with a second study, whose subject was T cells expressing NK-cell markers. That publication notes: One of the eight sequenced donors was seronegative, whereas the other seven were HCMV-seropositive.

The TCR was taken from a woman in her late teens or twenties in good health. Sequencing input: PBMCs. The chain links TRBV10-3 to TRBJ1-1; a possible D gene is TRBD1 (6 bases). In DNA form, the CDR3 reads TGTGCCATCATGAACAAGACAGGCGAAGCTTTCTTT. Translating gives CAIMNKTGEAFF.